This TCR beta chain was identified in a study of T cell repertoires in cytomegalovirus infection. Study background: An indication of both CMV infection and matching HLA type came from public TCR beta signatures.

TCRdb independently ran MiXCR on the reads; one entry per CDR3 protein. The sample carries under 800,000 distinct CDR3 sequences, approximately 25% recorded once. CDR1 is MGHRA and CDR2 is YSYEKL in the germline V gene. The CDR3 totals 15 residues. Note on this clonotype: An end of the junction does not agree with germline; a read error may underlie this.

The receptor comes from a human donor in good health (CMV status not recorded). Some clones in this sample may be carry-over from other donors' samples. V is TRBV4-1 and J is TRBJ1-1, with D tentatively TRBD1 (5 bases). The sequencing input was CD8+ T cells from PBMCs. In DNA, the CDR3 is TGCGCCAGCAGCAAAGAGGGACTTAGAAATACTGAAGCTTTCTTT. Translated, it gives CASSKEGLRNTEAFF.